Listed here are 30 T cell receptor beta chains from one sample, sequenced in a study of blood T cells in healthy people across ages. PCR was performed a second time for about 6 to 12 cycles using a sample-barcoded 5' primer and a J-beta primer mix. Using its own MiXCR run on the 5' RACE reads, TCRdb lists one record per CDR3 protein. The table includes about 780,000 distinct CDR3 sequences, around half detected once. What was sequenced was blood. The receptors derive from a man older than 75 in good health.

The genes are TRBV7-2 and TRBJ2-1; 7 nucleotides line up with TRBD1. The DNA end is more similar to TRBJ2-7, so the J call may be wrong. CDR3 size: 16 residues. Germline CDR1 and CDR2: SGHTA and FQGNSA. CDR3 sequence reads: CASSLPRQGSYNEQYF. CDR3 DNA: TGTGCCAGCAGCTTGCCGAGACAGGGAAGCTACAATGAGCAGTACTTC.

CDR3 nucleotide sequence: TGTGCCAGCTCGGGAGGAAGGAGCGGGGTTCTTAAGCAGTACTTC. Protein: CASSGGRSGVLKQYF. The chain links TRBV7-2 to TRBJ2-5; 7 positions match TRBD2. The CDR3 extends over 15 amino acids. Germline V gives CDR1 SGHTA, CDR2 FQGNSA. Trimming took 8 bases from V and 11 from J; bases not matched to a gene: 20.

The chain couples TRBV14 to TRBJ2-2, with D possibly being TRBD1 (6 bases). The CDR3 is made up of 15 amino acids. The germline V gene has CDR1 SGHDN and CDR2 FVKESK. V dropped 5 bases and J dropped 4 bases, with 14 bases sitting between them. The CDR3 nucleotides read TGTGCCAGCAGCGAAGCAGGGGTTGGCACCGGGGAGCTGTTTTTT. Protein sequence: CASSEAGVGTGELFF.

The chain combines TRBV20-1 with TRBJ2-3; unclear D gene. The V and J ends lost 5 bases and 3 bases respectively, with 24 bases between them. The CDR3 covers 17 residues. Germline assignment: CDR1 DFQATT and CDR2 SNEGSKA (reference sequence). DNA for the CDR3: TGCAGTGCTGACGCAGGAGAGGCGTTAATAAGTACAGATACGCAGTATTTT. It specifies CSADAGEALISTDTQYF.

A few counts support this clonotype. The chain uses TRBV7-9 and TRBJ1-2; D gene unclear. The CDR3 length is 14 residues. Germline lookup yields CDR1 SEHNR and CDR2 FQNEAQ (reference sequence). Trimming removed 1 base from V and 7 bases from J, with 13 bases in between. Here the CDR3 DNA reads TGTGCCAGCAGCTTAGACTTTTCGGGTTCTGGCTACACCTTC. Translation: CASSLDFSGSGYTF.

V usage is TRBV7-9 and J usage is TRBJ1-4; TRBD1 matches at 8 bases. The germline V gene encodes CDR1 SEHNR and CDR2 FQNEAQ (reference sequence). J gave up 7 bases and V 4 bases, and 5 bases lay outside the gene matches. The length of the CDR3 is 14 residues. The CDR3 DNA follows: TGTGCCAGCAGCTACATGACAGGGGCTGAAAAACTGTTTTTT. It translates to CASSYMTGAEKLFF.

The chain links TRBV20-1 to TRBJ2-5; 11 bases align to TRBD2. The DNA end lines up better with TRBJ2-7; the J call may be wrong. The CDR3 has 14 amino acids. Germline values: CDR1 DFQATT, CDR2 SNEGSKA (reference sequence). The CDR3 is CSASAGTSGYEQYF. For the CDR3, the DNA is TGCAGTGCAAGCGCCGGGACTAGCGGCTACGAGCAGTACTTC.

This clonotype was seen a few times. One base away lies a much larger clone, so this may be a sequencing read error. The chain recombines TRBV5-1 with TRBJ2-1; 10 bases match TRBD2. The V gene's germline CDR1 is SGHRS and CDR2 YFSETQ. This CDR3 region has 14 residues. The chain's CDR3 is CAGSLSGRGNEQFF. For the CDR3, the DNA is TGCGCCGGCAGCTTGAGCGGGAGGGGGAATGAGCAGTTCTTC. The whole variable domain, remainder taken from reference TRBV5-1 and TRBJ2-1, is KAGVTQTPRYLIKTRGQQVTLSCSPISGHRSVSWYQQTPGQGLQFLFEYFSETQRNKGNFPGRFSGRQFSNSRSEMNVSTLELGDSALYLCAGSLSGRGNEQFFGPGTRLTVL.

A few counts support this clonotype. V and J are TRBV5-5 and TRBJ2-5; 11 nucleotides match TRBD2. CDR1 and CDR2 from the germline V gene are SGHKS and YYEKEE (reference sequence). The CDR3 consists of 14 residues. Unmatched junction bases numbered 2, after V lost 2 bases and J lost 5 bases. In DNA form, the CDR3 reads TGTGCCAGCAGCTTCTTAGCGGGAGGGGAGACCCAGTACTTC. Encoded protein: CASSFLAGGETQYF.

The DNA for the CDR3 is TGTGCCAGCAGCTTAGAGGAACTTCCGGGACAGGGATCATGTGAGCAGTTCTTC. Translation: CASSLEELPGQGSCEQFF. This chain links TRBV11-2 with TRBJ2-1; 9 bases map to TRBD1. J was trimmed by 9 bases and V by 0 bases; bases with no gene match: 15. Per the germline V gene, CDR1 is SGHAT and CDR2 is FQNNGV. This CDR3 has 18 residues.

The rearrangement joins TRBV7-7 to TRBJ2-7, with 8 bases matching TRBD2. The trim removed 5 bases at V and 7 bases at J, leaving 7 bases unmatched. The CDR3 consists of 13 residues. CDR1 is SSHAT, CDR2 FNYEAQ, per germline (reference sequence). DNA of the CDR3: TGTGCCAGCAGCGTGGGACTAGGAGATGAGCAGTACTTC. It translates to CASSVGLGDEQYF.

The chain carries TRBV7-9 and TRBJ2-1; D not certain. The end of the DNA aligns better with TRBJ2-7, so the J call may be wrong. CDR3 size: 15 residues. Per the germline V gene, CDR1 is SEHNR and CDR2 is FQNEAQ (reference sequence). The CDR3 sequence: CASSLAALSYNEQYF. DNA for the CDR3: TGTGCCAGCAGCTTAGCAGCGCTCTCCTACAATGAGCAGTACTTC.

The DNA of the CDR3 is TGCGCCAGCAGCCAAGATCGGCGGGGAAGCAGCCAGCATTTT. It yields the protein CASSQDRRGSSQHF. The chain uses TRBV4-3 and TRBJ1-5; D is unresolved. From germline, CDR1 is LGHNA and CDR2 YSLEER. There are 14 residues in the CDR3. Trimming removed 0 bases at V and 12 bases at J, with 15 bases between.

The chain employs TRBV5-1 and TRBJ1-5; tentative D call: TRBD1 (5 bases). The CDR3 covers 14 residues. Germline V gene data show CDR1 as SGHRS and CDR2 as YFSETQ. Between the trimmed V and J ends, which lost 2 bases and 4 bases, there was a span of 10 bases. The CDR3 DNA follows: TGCGCCAGCAGCTTAGACAGCCTTAATCAGCCCCAGCATTTT. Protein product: CASSLDSLNQPQHF.

CDR3 coding DNA: TGTGCCAGCAGCTCCAAAGTAAGCAGCGGGGTAGATAATGAGCAGTTCTTC. Its translation is CASSSKVSSGVDNEQFF. The V call is TRBV7-2, the J call TRBJ2-1; 7 bases fit TRBD2. With 4 bases clipped from V and 7 bases from J, the junction kept 16 bases outside the gene matches. This CDR3 comprises 17 residues. Germline values: CDR1 SGHTA, CDR2 FQGNSA.

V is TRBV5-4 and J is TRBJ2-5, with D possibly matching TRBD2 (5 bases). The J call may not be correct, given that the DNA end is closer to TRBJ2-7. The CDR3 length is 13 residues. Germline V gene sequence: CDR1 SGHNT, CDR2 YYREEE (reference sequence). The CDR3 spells CASSGTRGNEQYF. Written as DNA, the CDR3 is TGTGCCAGCAGCGGCACGAGAGGGAACGAGCAGTACTTC.

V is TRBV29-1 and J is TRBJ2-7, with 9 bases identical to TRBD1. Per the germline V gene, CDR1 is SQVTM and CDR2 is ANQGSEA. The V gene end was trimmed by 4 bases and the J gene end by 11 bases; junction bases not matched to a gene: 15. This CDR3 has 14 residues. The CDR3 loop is CSVGSCGTGGAEYF. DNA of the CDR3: TGCAGCGTTGGGTCGTGTGGAACAGGGGGCGCGGAGTACTTC.

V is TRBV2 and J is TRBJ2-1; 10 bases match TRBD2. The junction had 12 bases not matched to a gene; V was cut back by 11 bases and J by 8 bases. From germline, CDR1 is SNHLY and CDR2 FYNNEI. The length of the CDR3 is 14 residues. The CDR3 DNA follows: TGTGCCCGGTCGGGGACTAGCGTTACAGATGAGCAGTTCTTC. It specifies CARSGTSVTDEQFF.

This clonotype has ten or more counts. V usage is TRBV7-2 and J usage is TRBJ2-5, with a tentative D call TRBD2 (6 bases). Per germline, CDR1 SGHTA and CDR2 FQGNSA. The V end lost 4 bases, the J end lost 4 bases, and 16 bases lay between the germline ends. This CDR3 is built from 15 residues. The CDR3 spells CASSSLEGSGETQYF. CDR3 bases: TGTGCCAGCAGCTCCCTGGAGGGTAGCGGAGAGACCCAGTACTTC.

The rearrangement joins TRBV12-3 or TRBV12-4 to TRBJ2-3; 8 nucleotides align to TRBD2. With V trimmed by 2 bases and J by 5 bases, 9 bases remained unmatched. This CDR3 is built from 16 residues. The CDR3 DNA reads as TGTGCCAGCAGTTTAAGAAGCAGCGGGAGTGGAGATACGCAGTATTTT. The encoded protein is CASSLRSSGSGDTQYF.

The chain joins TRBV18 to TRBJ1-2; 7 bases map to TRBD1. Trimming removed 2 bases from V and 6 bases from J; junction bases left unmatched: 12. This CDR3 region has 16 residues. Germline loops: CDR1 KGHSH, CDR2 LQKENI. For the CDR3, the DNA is TGTGCCAGCTCACCAGCTTCGGGTCCGACAGGGAATGGCTACACCTTC. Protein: CASSPASGPTGNGYTF. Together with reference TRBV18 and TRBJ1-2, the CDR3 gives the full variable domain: NAGVMQNPRHLVRRRGQEARLRCSPMKGHSHVYWYRQLPEEGLKFMVYLQKENIIDESGMPKERFSAEFPKEGPSILRIQQVVRGDSAAYFCASSPASGPTGNGYTFGSGTRLTVV.

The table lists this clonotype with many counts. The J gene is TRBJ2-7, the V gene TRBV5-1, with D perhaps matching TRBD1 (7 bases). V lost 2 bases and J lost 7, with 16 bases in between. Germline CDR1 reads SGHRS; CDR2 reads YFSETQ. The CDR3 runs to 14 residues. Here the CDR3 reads CASSFLTRGEEQYF. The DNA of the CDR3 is TGCGCCAGCAGCTTCCTAACCAGGGGGGAAGAGCAGTACTTC.

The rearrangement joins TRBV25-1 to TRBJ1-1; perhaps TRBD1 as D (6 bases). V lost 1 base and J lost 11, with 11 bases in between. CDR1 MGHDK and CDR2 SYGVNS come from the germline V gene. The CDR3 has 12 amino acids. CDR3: CASSESGARAFF. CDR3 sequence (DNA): TGTGCCAGCAGTGAATCAGGGGCGCGGGCTTTCTTT. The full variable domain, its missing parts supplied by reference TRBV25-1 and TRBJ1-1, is EADIYQTPRYLVIGTGKKITLECSQTMGHDKMYWYQQDPGMELHLIHYSYGVNSTEKGDLSSESTVSRIRTEHFPLTLESARPSHTSQYLCASSESGARAFFGQGTRLTVV.

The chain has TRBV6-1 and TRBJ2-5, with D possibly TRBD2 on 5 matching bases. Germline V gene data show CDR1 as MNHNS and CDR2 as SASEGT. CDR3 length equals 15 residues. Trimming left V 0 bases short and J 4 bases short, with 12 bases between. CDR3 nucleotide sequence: TGTGCCAGCAGTGAAGCAGCATGGGGAGTAGAGACCCAGTACTTC. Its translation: CASSEAAWGVETQYF.

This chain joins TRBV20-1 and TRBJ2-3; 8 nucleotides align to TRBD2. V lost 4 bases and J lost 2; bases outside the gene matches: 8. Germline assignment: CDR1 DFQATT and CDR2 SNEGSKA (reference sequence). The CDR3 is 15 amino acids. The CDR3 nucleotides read TGCAGTGCTACGGGAGTCGGGAGGGACACAGATACGCAGTATTTT. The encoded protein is CSATGVGRDTDTQYF.

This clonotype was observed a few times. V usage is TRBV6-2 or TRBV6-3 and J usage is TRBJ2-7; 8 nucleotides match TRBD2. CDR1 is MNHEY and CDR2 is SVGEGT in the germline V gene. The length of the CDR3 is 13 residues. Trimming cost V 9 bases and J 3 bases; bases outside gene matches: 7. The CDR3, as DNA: TGTGCCAGTGAATTTAGCGGGGACTACGAGCAGTACTTC. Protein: CASEFSGDYEQYF.

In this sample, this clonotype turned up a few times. The CDR3 is CSVEGPRDSSSYEQYF. The DNA for the CDR3 is TGCAGCGTTGAAGGGCCCAGGGACTCAAGCTCCTACGAGCAGTACTTC. The chain has TRBV29-1 and TRBJ2-7, with TRBD2 as a possible D gene (6 bases). The CDR3 runs to 16 residues. Germline V gene data show CDR1 as SQVTM and CDR2 as ANQGSEA. Trimming removed 1 base from V and 0 bases from J, with 16 bases in between.

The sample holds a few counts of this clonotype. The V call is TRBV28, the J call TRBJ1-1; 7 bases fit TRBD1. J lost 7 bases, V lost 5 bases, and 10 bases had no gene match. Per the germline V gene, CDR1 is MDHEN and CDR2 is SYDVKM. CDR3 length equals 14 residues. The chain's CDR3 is CASSPPGDSHEAFF. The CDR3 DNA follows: TGTGCCAGCAGTCCCCCAGGGGACAGCCATGAAGCTTTCTTT.

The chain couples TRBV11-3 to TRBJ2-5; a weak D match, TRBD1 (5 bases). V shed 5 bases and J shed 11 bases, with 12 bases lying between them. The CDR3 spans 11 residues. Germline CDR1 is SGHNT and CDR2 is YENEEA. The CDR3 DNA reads TGTGCCAGCAGCCTTAAGGGGTGGCAGTACTTC. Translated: CASSLKGWQYF.

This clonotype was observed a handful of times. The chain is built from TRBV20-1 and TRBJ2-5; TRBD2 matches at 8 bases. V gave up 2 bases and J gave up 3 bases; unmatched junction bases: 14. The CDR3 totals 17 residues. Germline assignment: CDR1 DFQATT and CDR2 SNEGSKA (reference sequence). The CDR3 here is CSARLSGEGGKKETQYF. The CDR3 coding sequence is TGCAGTGCTAGACTTAGCGGGGAGGGGGGGAAAAAAGAGACCCAGTACTTC.